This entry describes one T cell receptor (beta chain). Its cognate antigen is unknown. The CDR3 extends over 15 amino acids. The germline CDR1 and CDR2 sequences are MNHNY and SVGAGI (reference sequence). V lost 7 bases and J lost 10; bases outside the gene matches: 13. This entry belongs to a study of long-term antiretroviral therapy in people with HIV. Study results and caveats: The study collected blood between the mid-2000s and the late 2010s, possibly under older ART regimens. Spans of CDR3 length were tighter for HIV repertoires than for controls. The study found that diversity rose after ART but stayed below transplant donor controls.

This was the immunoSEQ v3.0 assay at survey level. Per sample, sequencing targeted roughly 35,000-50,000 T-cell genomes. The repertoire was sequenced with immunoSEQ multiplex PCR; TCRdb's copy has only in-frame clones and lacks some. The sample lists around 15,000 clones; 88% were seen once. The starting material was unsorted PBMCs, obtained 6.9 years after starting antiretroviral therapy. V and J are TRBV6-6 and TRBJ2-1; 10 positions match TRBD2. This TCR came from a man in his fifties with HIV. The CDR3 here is CASINYGLAAPEQFF. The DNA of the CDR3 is TGTGCCAGCATTAACTACGGACTAGCGGCCCCGGAGCAGTTCTTC.